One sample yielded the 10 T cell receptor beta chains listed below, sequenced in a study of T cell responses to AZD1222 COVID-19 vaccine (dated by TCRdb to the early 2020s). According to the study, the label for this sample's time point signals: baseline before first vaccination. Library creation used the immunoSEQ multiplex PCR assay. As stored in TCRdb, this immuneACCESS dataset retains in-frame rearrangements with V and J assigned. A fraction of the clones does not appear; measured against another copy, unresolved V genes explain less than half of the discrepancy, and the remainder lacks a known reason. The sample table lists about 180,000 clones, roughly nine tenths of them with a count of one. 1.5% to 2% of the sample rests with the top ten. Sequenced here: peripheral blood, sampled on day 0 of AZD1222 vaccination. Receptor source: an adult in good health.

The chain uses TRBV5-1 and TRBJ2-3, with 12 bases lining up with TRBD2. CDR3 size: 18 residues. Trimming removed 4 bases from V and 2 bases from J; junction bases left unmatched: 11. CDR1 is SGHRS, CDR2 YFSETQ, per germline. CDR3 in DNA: TGCGCCAGCAGCCCCGGGGGACTAGCGGGTTCCTCCACAGATACGCAGTATTTT. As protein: CASSPGGLAGSSTDTQYF.

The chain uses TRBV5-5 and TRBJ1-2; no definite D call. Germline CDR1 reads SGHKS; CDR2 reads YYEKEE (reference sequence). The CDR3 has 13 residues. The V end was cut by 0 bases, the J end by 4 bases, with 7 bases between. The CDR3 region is CASSLDLFYGYTF. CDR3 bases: TGTGCCAGCAGCTTGGATCTTTTCTATGGCTACACCTTC.

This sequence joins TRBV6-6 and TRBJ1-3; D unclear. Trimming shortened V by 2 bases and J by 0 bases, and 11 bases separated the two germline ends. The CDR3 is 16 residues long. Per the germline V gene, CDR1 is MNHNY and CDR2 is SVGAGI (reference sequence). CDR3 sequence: CASSYATKPSGNTIYF. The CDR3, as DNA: TGTGCCAGCAGTTACGCAACTAAACCCTCTGGAAACACCATATATTTT.

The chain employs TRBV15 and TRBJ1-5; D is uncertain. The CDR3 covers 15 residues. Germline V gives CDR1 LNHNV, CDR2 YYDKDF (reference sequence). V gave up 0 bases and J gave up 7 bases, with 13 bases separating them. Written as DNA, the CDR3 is TGTGCCACCAGCAGAGAAGGTGAGGGATACCAGCCCCAGCATTTT. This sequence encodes CATSREGEGYQPQHF.

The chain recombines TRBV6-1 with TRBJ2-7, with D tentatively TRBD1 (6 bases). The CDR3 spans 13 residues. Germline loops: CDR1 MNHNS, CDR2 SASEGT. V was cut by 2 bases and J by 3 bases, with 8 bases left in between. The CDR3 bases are TGTGCCAGCAGTGAACAACAGGGCTACGAGCAGTACGTC. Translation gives CASSEQQGYEQYV.

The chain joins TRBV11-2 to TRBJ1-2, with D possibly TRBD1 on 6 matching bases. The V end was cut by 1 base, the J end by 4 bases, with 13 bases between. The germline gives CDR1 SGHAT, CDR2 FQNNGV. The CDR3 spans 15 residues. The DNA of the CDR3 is TGTGCCAGCAGCTTAGTTCAGGGAGGGGGCTATGGCTACACCTTC. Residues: CASSLVQGGGYGYTF.

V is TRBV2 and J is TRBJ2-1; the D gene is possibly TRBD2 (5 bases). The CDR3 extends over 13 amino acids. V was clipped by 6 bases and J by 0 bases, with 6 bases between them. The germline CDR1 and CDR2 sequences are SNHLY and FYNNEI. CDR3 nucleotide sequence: TGTGCCAGCAGAGGGAGCTCCTACAATGAGCAGTTCTTC. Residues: CASRGSSYNEQFF. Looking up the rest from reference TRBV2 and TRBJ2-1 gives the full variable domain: EPEVTQTPSHQVTQMGQEVILRCVPISNHLYFYWYRQILGQKVEFLVSFYNNEISEKSEIFDDQFSVERPDGSNFTLKIRSTKLEDSAMYFCASRGSSYNEQFFGPGTRLTVL.

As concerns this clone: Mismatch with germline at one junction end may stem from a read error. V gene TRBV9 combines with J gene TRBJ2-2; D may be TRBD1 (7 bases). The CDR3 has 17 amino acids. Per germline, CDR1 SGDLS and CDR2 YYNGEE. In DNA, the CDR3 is TGTGCCCGCAGCGTAGCTCGCGGCAGGGGGGCGGCCGGGGAGCTGTTTTTT. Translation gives CARSVARGRGAAGELFF.

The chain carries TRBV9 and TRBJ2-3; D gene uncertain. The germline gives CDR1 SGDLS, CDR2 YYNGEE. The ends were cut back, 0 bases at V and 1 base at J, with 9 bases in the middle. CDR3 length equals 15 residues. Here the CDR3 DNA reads TGTGCCAGCAGCGTAGGGGCGGAGCGCACAGATACGCAGTATTTT. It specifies CASSVGAERTDTQYF. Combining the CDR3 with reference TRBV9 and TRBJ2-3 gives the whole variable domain DSGVTQTPKHLITATGQRVTLRCSPRSGDLSVYWYQQSLDQGLQFLIQYYNGEERAKGNILERFSAQQFPDLHSELNLSSLELGDSALYFCASSVGAERTDTQYFGPGTRLTVL.

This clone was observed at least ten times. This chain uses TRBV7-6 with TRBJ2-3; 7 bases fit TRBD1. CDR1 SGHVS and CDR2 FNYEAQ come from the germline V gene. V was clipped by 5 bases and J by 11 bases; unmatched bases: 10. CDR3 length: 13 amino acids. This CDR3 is CASSPSPGQLQYF. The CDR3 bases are TGTGCCAGCAGCCCATCCCCGGGACAGCTGCAGTATTTT. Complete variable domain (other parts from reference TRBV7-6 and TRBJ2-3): GAGVSQSPRYKVTKRGQDVALRCDPISGHVSLYWYRQALGQGPEFLTYFNYEAQQDKSGLPNDRFSAERPEGSISTLTIQRTEQRDSAMYRCASSPSPGQLQYFGPGTRLTVL.